Listed below are T cell receptor beta chains from one sample, sequenced in a study of T cell repertoires in cytomegalovirus infection. TCRdb reanalysed the reads using MiXCR and keeps one entry per CDR3 protein. The table shows fewer than 550,000 distinct CDR3 sequences, with 26% occurring only once. Sequenced material: PBMCs. The origin of the receptors is a human donor in good health (CMV status not recorded). Some clones in this sample may be carry-over from other donors' samples. The CDR3 runs from the conserved cysteine through the conserved F or W. A D gene is named only where the DNA matches it firmly. Clone size, where shown, is once, few, many, or a class for clones that have expanded.

v_gene,d_gene,abundance,len,j_gene,CDR3nt,CDR3aa
TRBV6-1,TRBD1,.,13,TRBJ1-1,TGTGCCAGCAACAGGGGGCCGGTCACTGAAGCTTTCTTT,CASNRGPVTEAFF
TRBV5-1,.,.,13,TRBJ2-7,TGCGCCAGCAGCTTGGGGTGGGGGAGCGAGCAGTACTTC,CASSLGWGSEQYF
TRBV20-1,TRBD2,.,15,TRBJ2-3,TGCAGTGCTCGGACTAGCGGAGGGGGAACAGATACGCAGTATTTT,CSARTSGGGTDTQYF
TRBV14,.,.,16,TRBJ2-3,TGTGCCAGCAGCCAAGAGCCAGGGTCTCTCACAGATACGCAGTATTTT,CASSQEPGSLTDTQYF
TRBV7-2,.,many,14,TRBJ2-3,TGTGCCAGCAGCTTTCCAGGACCGGCTTATACGCAGTATTTT,CASSFPGPAYTQYF
TRBV7-2,TRBD2,many,16,TRBJ2-7,TGTGCCAGCAGCTTAGGTCTAGCGGGAGTGTCCTACGAGCAGTACTTC,CASSLGLAGVSYEQYF
TRBV5-4,TRBD2,few,16,TRBJ2-3,TGTGCCAGCAGCCAGGGTAAACTAGCGGGAACAGATACGCAGTATTTT,CASSQGKLAGTDTQYF
TRBV7-2,.,many,15,TRBJ1-5,TGTGCCAGCAGCGTCGAACCGGGCCCAGGTCAACCCCAGCATTTT,CASSVEPGPGQPQHF
TRBV14,TRBD2,few,16,TRBJ2-1,TGTGCCAGCAGCCAGGCGGGACTAGCGGGATACAATGAGCAGTTCTTC,CASSQAGLAGYNEQFF
TRBV6-2/TRBV6-3,TRBD2,.,16,TRBJ2-1,TGTGCCAGCAGTACGCTAGCGGGAGGGGCCCACAATGAGCAGTTCTTC,CASSTLAGGAHNEQFF
TRBV7-9,.,many,13,TRBJ2-3,TGTGCCAGCAGGCAGGACAACACAGATACGCAGTATTTT,CASRQDNTDTQYF
TRBV7-2,.,many,14,TRBJ2-3,TGTGCCAGCAGCCCCGACAGGCCCACAGATACGCAGTATTTT,CASSPDRPTDTQYF
TRBV27,TRBD2,.,16,TRBJ2-7,TGTGCCAGCAGCCAAGGACTAGCCCTTTTCTCTTACGAGCAGTACTTC,CASSQGLALFSYEQYF
TRBV4-1,TRBD1,.,14,TRBJ1-2,TGCGCCAGCAGCCAGACAGGGGGAGAACTTGGCTACACCTTC,CASSQTGGELGYTF
TRBV12-3/TRBV12-4,TRBD1,few,15,TRBJ1-5,TGTGCCAGCAGTCCGGACAGGAGGGGCTATCAGCCCCAGCATTTT,CASSPDRRGYQPQHF
TRBV7-8,.,many,18,TRBJ1-1,TGTGCCAGCAGCTCCCGACTTCTCATCCGGGACAAGAACACTGAAGCTTTCTTT,CASSSRLLIRDKNTEAFF
TRBV24-1,TRBD2,.,12,TRBJ2-5,TGTGCCACAGCGGGAGTTGAAGAGACCCAGTACTTC,CATAGVEETQYF
TRBV6-1,TRBD1,.,18,TRBJ2-1,TGTGCCAGCAGCGCACCCCGGGACAGGGTCCAAGCTTACAATGAGCAGTTCTTC,CASSAPRDRVQAYNEQFF
TRBV12-3/TRBV12-4,.,few,15,TRBJ1-1,TGTGCCAGCAGTTTCGGGTGGTGGGCGGGCGGTGAAGCTTTCTTT,CASSFGWWAGGEAFF
TRBV4-1,TRBD2,few,17,TRBJ2-3,TGCGCCAGCAGCCAAGAGGGGCTAGCGGGTCGCACAGATACGCAGTATTTT,CASSQEGLAGRTDTQYF
TRBV5-1,.,.,15,TRBJ1-4,TGCGCCAGCAGCGAACCCTCCTCGACTAATGAAAAACTGTTTTTT,CASSEPSSTNEKLFF
TRBV20-1,.,few,12,TRBJ2-1,TGCAGTGCTAGGACCGCCCTGAATGAGCAGTTCTTC,CSARTALNEQFF
TRBV28,TRBD1,few,13,TRBJ2-7,TGTGCCAGCAGCCCGGACAGGTTCGGCGAGCAGTACTTC,CASSPDRFGEQYF
TRBV4-3,.,.,16,TRBJ2-1,TGCGCCAGCAGCCAAGATGGAGGGAGCGGGTACAATGAGCAGTTCTTC,CASSQDGGSGYNEQFF
TRBV10-3,.,few,16,TRBJ2-2,TGTGCCATCAGACCACGGCTCCAAGGGATCACCGGGGAGCTGTTTTTT,CAIRPRLQGITGELFF
TRBV12-3/TRBV12-4,.,.,11,TRBJ1-1,TGTGCCAGCAACGAAGAGAGTATGGCTTTCTTT,CASNEESMAFF
TRBV28,.,.,16,TRBJ1-3,TGTGCCAGCAAGACCACACTGGTGGTCTCTGGAAACACCATATATTTT,CASKTTLVVSGNTIYF
TRBV7-8,.,.,14,TRBJ2-1,TGTGCCAGCAGCTTATTGGGTTCTGGGAATGAGCAGTTCTTC,CASSLLGSGNEQFF
TRBV20-1,TRBD1,.,13,TRBJ1-3,TGCAGTGCCGGACAGGGTATTGGAAACACCATATATTTT,CSAGQGIGNTIYF
TRBV12-3/TRBV12-4,TRBD1,.,14,TRBJ1-1,TGTGCCAGCAGGATTTCAGGGGGCGCGACTGAAGCTTTCTTT,CASRISGGATEAFF
TRBV6-6,TRBD2,.,14,TRBJ2-7,TGTGCCAGCAGAACCGGGACTAGGCGGTACGAGCAGTACTTC,CASRTGTRRYEQYF
TRBV19,TRBD1,.,16,TRBJ1-2,TGTGCCAGTAGTATGGGGCGAGTGACAGGGAGCTATGGCTACACCTTC,CASSMGRVTGSYGYTF
TRBV12-5,TRBD1,few,15,TRBJ2-5,TGTGCTAGTGGTTTGGTACCGGGACAGCAAGAGACCCAGTACTTC,CASGLVPGQQETQYF
TRBV12-5,TRBD2,once,15,TRBJ2-3,TGTGCTAGTGGTTCCGGCGGGGGGATTACAGATACGCAGTATTTT,CASGSGGGITDTQYF
TRBV12-3/TRBV12-4,TRBD2,few,16,TRBJ2-3,TGTGCCAGCAGAATCTCGACTAGCGGGGTGCAGGGCACGCAGTATTTT,CASRISTSGVQGTQYF
TRBV7-2,.,many,14,TRBJ1-4,TGTGCCAGCAGCTTAGTTGCAGGGTTTGAAAAACTGTTTTTT,CASSLVAGFEKLFF
TRBV5-1,TRBD2,.,16,TRBJ2-1,TGCGCCAGCAGCTTGGGTAGGGGAGGGCTTCGGAATGAGCAGTTCTTC,CASSLGRGGLRNEQFF
TRBV19,.,.,16,TRBJ2-5,TGTGCCAGTAGTGCCGGCGAAGGAGCGGTTCGGGAGACCCAGTACTTC,CASSAGEGAVRETQYF
TRBV6-2/TRBV6-3,TRBD2,.,14,TRBJ2-5,TGTGCCAGCAGTGGGACTATTGGGTATGAGACCCAGTACTTC,CASSGTIGYETQYF
TRBV7-8,.,many,15,TRBJ2-7,TGTGCCAGCAGCTTAGAGGGCAGAAGATCGTACGAGCAGTACTTC,CASSLEGRRSYEQYF
TRBV7-2,TRBD1,.,15,TRBJ1-6,TGTGCCAGCAGCTTAGTTACGGGACAGGGCCCACCCCTCCACTTT,CASSLVTGQGPPLHF
TRBV4-1,TRBD2,many,15,TRBJ2-3,TGCGCCAGCAGCCTAGGAGCGGGAGCTGGAGATACGCAGTATTTT,CASSLGAGAGDTQYF
TRBV7-2,.,.,16,TRBJ2-3,TGTGCCAGCAGCCCAGGGGTTATGGTGGCCGGGGATACGCAGTATTTT,CASSPGVMVAGDTQYF
TRBV4-1,.,few,13,TRBJ2-7,TGCGCCAGCAGCCTCAAAGGGGCGCACGAGCAGTACTTC,CASSLKGAHEQYF
TRBV7-2,TRBD1,few,18,TRBJ2-3,TGTGCCAGCAGCTTAGGTACAGGGGGAGTTTTAAGCACAGATACGCAGTATTTT,CASSLGTGGVLSTDTQYF
TRBV19,TRBD2,few,16,TRBJ2-5,TGTGCCAGTAAGAGTAGCGGGAGGAGTTGGCAAGAGACCCAGTACTTC,CASKSSGRSWQETQYF
TRBV7-9,.,many,13,TRBJ2-1,TGTGCCAGCACCTATGGAGGGAATCAATACGAGTTCTTC,CASTYGGNQYEFF
TRBV12-3/TRBV12-4,.,few,13,TRBJ2-5,TGTGCCAGCAGTTCGTACAGGGAAGAGACCCAGTACTTC,CASSSYREETQYF
TRBV18,TRBD2,.,16,TRBJ2-7,TGTGCCAGCTCACCCGGAGGACTAGCGGGAGCGTACGAGCAGTACTTC,CASSPGGLAGAYEQYF
TRBV7-9,.,few,15,TRBJ1-4,TGTGCCAGCAGCGTTAAAACAGGAAGAACTGAAAAACTGTTTTTT,CASSVKTGRTEKLFF
TRBV7-2,.,few,14,TRBJ1-5,TGTGCCAGCAGCTTAGACGGCCCCCGCCCGCCCCAGCATTTT,CASSLDGPRPPQHF
TRBV20-1,.,once,14,TRBJ2-7,TGCAGTGTTAGCCTAGACATCCATCCATACGAGCAGTACTTC,CSVSLDIHPYEQYF
TRBV29-1,.,few,13,TRBJ2-1,TGCAGCGTAGGGCGTCCCTACGGTGATGAGCAGTTCTTC,CSVGRPYGDEQFF